The entry below describes one TCR beta chain. The data derive from a study of shared clonotypes between healthy human individuals. On the study more broadly: CD4 naive and memory got three plates each, CD8 naive two, CD8 memory one.

This CDR3 region has 15 residues. Per the germline V gene, CDR1 is SGHRS and CDR2 is YFSETQ. Trimming at V came to 7 bases and at J to 4 bases, leaving 10 bases not matched to a gene. Sequencing used immunoSEQ multiplex PCR; TCRdb keeps in-frame clones, though not all of them. The table shows fewer than 1.4 million clones, with roughly 74% occurring only once. This TCR was recovered from a young man in good health. Some clones in this sample may be carry-over from other donors' samples. The sample consisted of memory CD4+ T cells from PBMCs. Subset of the sample: CD45RA-negative fraction. The chain links TRBV5-1 to TRBJ2-1, with 8 bases lining up with TRBD2. The CDR3 DNA is TGCGCCAGCCGAGGGCGTCTAGCGGGTTACAATGAGCAGTTCTTC. Translating gives CASRGRLAGYNEQFF. Filled out from reference TRBV5-1 and TRBJ2-1, the complete variable domain reads KAGVTQTPRYLIKTRGQQVTLSCSPISGHRSVSWYQQTPGQGLQFLFEYFSETQRNKGNFPGRFSGRQFSNSRSEMNVSTLELGDSALYLCASRGRLAGYNEQFFGPGTRLTVL.